Each of the 7 T cell receptor beta chains below was sequenced from the same sample in a study of vaccination effects on CD4 cells after COVID-19. Data came from immunoSEQ multiplex PCR; TCRdb stores just in-frame clones and leaves some out. This repertoire shows approximately 26,000 clones, roughly 72% found once; its top ten account for more than 15%. Within the ViraFEST assay, antigen-specific CD4+ T cells underwent expansion with viral peptide pools prior to sequencing. On roughly day 10 of culture, CD4+ T cells were separated out. This individual contracted SARS-CoV-2 between March and December 2020, as verified by PCR. Their recognized antigens are unknown. The input for sequencing was CD4+ T cells from PBMCs cultured with SARS-CoV-2 spike peptides, taken before COVID-19 vaccination. These receptors were taken from a human donor who had a prior SARS-CoV-2 infection.

The chain links TRBV12-5 to TRBJ1-4; D may be TRBD1 (5 bases). CDR3 length: 15 amino acids. Germline V gene lookup returns CDR1 LGHNT and CDR2 FRNRAP. V lost 5 bases, J lost 8 bases, and 18 bases lay in between. The CDR3 DNA reads as TGTGCTAGTGGTACCTACGGGACTGGGGGGGAAAAACTGTTTTTT. It codes for CASGTYGTGGEKLFF.

V gene TRBV18 combines with J gene TRBJ2-5, with 7 bases that match TRBD1. Per germline, CDR1 KGHSH and CDR2 LQKENI. This CDR3 is 17 amino acids long. J was trimmed by 1 base and V by 4 bases; bases with no gene match: 12. This CDR3 reads CASSHSVGTASQETQYF. DNA of the CDR3: TGTGCCAGCTCACACTCGGTTGGGACAGCCAGCCAAGAGACCCAGTACTTC.

V is TRBV15 and J is TRBJ2-5, with D perhaps matching TRBD1 (6 bases). Germline CDR1 and CDR2: LNHNV and YYDKDF (reference sequence). The CDR3 covers 13 residues. Between the trimmed V and J ends, which lost 4 bases and 1 base, there was a span of 7 bases. The chain's CDR3 is CATSTTGQETQYF. The CDR3 coding sequence is TGTGCCACCAGCACGACAGGCCAAGAGACCCAGTACTTC. The full variable domain, in which reference TRBV15 and TRBJ2-5 provide the parts outside the CDR3, is DAMVIQNPRYQVTQFGKPVTLSCSQTLNHNVMYWYQQKSSQAPKLLFHYYDKDFNNEADTPDNFQSRRPNTSFCFLDIRSPGLGDTAMYLCATSTTGQETQYFGPGTRLLVL.

The chain has TRBV6-6 and TRBJ1-1; 9 bases are a match to TRBD1. There are 14 residues in the CDR3. J lost 5 bases, V lost 6 bases, and 7 bases had no gene match. CDR1 and CDR2 (germline): MNHNY, SVGAGI (reference sequence). The CDR3 spells CASSQQGAGTEAFF. CDR3 DNA: TGTGCCAGCAGCCAACAGGGGGCAGGGACTGAAGCTTTCTTT.

The chain couples TRBV6-4 to TRBJ2-7, with D tentatively TRBD1 (6 bases). The CDR3 loop spans 14 amino acids. The germline V and J ends were trimmed by 3 bases and 3 bases, with 12 bases remaining between them. Germline CDR1 and CDR2: MRHNA and SNTAGT. The CDR3 protein is CASSDVRGNYEQYF. CDR3 sequence (DNA): TGTGCCAGCAGTGATGTTAGGGGGAACTACGAGCAGTACTTC.

The chain uses TRBV18 and TRBJ2-7, with D possibly TRBD2 on 5 matching bases. This CDR3 comprises 13 residues. V lost 3 bases and J lost 1, with 7 bases in between. The germline V gene encodes CDR1 KGHSH and CDR2 LQKENI. The CDR3: CASSPPGSYEQYF. CDR3 DNA sequence: TGTGCCAGCTCACCGCCGGGGTCCTACGAGCAGTACTTC.

The chain combines TRBV10-1 with TRBJ2-7; D is undetermined. Germline loops: CDR1 WNHNN, CDR2 SYGVQD (reference sequence). This CDR3 region has 11 residues. V lost 3 bases and J lost 4, with 4 bases in between. CDR3 sequence reads: CASSDQYEQYF. CDR3 nucleotide sequence: TGCGCCAGCAGTGATCAATACGAGCAGTACTTC.